This T cell receptor (beta chain) stems from a study of shared clonotypes between healthy human individuals (dated by TCRdb to 2020 to 2021). For the study in its entirety: A couple of women and a few men aged 18 to 49 years were included in the cohort. Per donor, three plates each were used for CD4 naive and CD4 memory, two for CD8 naive, and one for CD8 memory. To estimate repertoire size and how much clonotype sharing occurs between individuals, the study deeply sequenced the blood TCR repertoires of roughly 5 healthy adults. To increase sequencing depth and limit assay-specific biases, TCR repertoire library preparation and sequencing were carried out by different laboratories using diverse techniques. Between about 0.94 and 8.9 billion PBMCs per donor were obtained by leukapheresis. Study-wide findings and limitations: Estimated clonotype richness was generally larger for naive than for memory subsets. Only blood was sampled, and tissue TCR repertoires likely differ from those in blood. Compared with non-shared clonotypes, clonotypes shared by all four sorted-subset donors had higher generation probabilities. Because the study included only a small number of donors, the genetic and exposure-history diversity represented was limited. Pairwise subsampling indicated that sequencing depth was expected to affect the degree of clonotype sharing among donors. When a few donors were compared, the shared fraction of clonotypes was about 5.4% for naive CD4, about 4% for naive CD8, about 2.4% for memory CD4, and 0.3% to 0.5% for memory CD8. Incomplete sequencing was indicated by rarefaction of sorted-subset datasets, despite the large sequencing depth.

This clone was counted once. There is no known antigen for this receptor. No base qualities exist here, and no much larger clone lies one base off it. Donors were healthy HIV-negative adults with no recently reported acute infections or vaccinations. Only Caucasian adults living in Nashville, Tennessee, USA were represented among the donors. CD4+ T cells were enriched through magnetic negative selection, after which naive cells were positively selected on CD45RA and the remaining negative fraction served as the memory subset. Blood was collected by leukapheresis, and PBMCs were isolated by Ficoll-Histopaque density gradient centrifugation and then cryopreserved in liquid nitrogen vapor phase. Purity and quantity of every magnetically sorted T cell population were checked by analytical flow cytometry. From each sorted fraction, genomic DNA was isolated and quantified by UV absorbance on a Nanodrop 2000c.

The CDR3 has 16 amino acids, counting the end cysteine and phenylalanine. Only CDR3 DNA is held: 48 bases, read in frame from base 1. As encoded in the germline V gene, CDR1 is SGDLS while CDR2 is YYNGEE. The junction shows trimming of 0 bases on V and 8 bases on J, and the gene matches do not reach 11 bases of it. Using the deep immunoSEQ assay, TCR CDR3 regions were amplified from genomic DNA by multiplex PCR. Genomic DNA extracted from each cell subset was distributed evenly over all wells of several immunoSEQ 96-well plates, and each plate served as one replicate. Each replicate PCR for sorted subsets received roughly 0.2 ug genomic DNA, equal to some 32,000 T cell genomes. Purified libraries were measured with a Qubit 3.0 fluorometer, size-checked on a Bioanalyzer 2100, and measured again with the KAPA Library Quantification kit. Every immunoSEQ 96-well plate was sequenced on a separate single-read 150-cycle Illumina NextSeq 550 flow cell. The published analysis was carried out like this. Because the immunoSEQ output held only junctional sequences and lacked quality scores, the filtering could not match the filtering applied to full-length reads. To assign V/J genes and CDR3, sequences were annotated against IMGT germline references using PyIR, a Python wrapper for IgBLAST v1.9. Reads were removed for weak V/J assignments (E-value above 1e-6), missing CDR3, stop codons, out-of-frame junctions, or ambiguous translated residues. V3J clonotypes were defined as sequences sharing an identical inferred V gene, J gene, and CDR3 amino acid sequence. Percentage overlap between repertoires was computed as shared unique clonotypes divided by the size of the smaller repertoire. RTK rarefaction, the Chao1 estimator, and Recon v2.1 estimates of unobserved clonotypes were used to assess repertoire richness. Generation probabilities for all TCRbeta clonotypes obtained by the gDNA method from four donors were computed using OLGA. In TCRdb, the immuneACCESS table is reduced to in-frame sequences with V and J assigned. These tables do not hold every clone; where another copy was compared, an unresolved V gene accounts for under half, and the others remain unexplained. For V, J and clone size, that table is used; D and trimming come from the DNA. This sample holds 2,500,000 or so clones; approximately 93% were observed only once. Approximately 0.37% of the sample goes to the ten largest clones.

The receptor was isolated from a man aged 18 to 35 in good health. Some clones in this sample may be carry-over from other donors' samples. The sequence joins TRBV9 to TRBJ2-3; 8 of the junction bases match TRBD2. What was sequenced was naive CD4+ T cells from PBMCs. Sample cell subset or site, as interpreted from the label and publication: CD45RA+ positively selected. The CDR3 loop reads CASSVATSAPGGTQYF. The DNA sequence follows: TGTGCCAGCAGCGTAGCGACTAGCGCACCGGGAGGTACGCAGTATTTT.